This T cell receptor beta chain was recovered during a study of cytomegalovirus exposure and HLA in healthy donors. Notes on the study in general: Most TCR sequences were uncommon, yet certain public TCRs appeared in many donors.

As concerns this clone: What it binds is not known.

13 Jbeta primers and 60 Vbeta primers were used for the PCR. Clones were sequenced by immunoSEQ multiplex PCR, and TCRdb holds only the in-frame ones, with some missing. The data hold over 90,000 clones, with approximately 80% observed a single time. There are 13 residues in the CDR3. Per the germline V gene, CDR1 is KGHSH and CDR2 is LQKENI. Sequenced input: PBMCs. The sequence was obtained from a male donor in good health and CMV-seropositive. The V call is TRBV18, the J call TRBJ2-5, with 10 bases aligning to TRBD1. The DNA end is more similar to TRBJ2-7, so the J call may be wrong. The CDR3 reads CASSRDRGYEQYF. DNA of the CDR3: TGTGCCAGCTCCCGGGACAGGGGTTACGAGCAGTACTTC.